Listed here are 27 T cell receptor beta chains from one sample, sequenced in a study of blood T cell repertoires in COVID-19. Measured with immunoSEQ multiplex PCR; TCRdb has only the in-frame clones, and not every one. The table shows around 250,000 clones, with roughly 80% occurring only once. Sequences were obtained from peripheral blood. The receptors originated from a woman aged 18-29 years with acute or convalescent COVID-19.

This clone came up once. CDR3 sequence reads: CAISDLTGSNPYEQYF. CDR3 DNA sequence: TGTGCCATCAGTGACCTGACAGGCTCAAACCCGTACGAGCAGTACTTC. This chain connects TRBV10-3 to TRBJ2-7, with D possibly TRBD1 on 6 matching bases. V was pared by 3 bases and J by 4 bases, with 19 bases between. CDR3 length: 16 residues. CDR1 is ENHRY and CDR2 is SYGVKD in the germline V gene.

The chain combines TRBV7-9 with TRBJ1-6, with D unclear. CDR1 SEHNR and CDR2 FQNEAQ come from the germline V gene (reference sequence). This CDR3 is 13 amino acids long. V was cut by 2 bases and J by 8 bases, with 7 bases left in between. CDR3 sequence: CASSLTSDSPLHF. DNA of the CDR3: TGTGCCAGCAGCTTAACTTCGGATTCACCCCTCCACTTT.

This clone was observed a few times. The chain couples TRBV29-1 to TRBJ2-1; the D gene is possibly TRBD2 (6 bases). The CDR3 covers 16 residues. Germline V lookup: CDR1 SQVTM, CDR2 ANQGSEA. Trimming shortened V by 3 bases and J by 9 bases, and 24 bases separated the two germline ends. The CDR3 nucleotides are TGCAGCGTTGATTCGGCGGGGCTCCCCGGGCCTGGTGAGCAGTTCTTC. Protein sequence: CSVDSAGLPGPGEQFF.

Here the CDR3 DNA reads TGTGCCAGCAGGGCTGGACTCGGGACAGTGAACTATGGCTACACCTTC. Translating it yields CASRAGLGTVNYGYTF. The chain carries TRBV28 and TRBJ1-2; 7 positions agree with TRBD1. The V gene end was trimmed by 6 bases and the J gene end by 2 bases; junction bases not matched to a gene: 12. Germline CDR1 reads MDHEN; CDR2 reads SYDVKM. The CDR3 has 16 residues.

The CDR3 DNA reads as TGTGCCAGTCGGTACAGGGGGCGTGATACGCAGTATTTT. Amino acids: CASRYRGRDTQYF. The chain is built from TRBV19 and TRBJ2-3, with 9 positions matching TRBD1. The CDR3 is 13 residues long. CDR1 and CDR2 (germline): LNHDA, SQIVND (reference sequence). With 8 bases clipped from V and 6 bases from J, the junction kept 6 bases outside the gene matches.

This clone occurred once. This rearrangement joins TRBV6-1 to TRBJ2-1; 7 bases are shared with TRBD2. The CDR3 is 15 amino acids. Germline V gives CDR1 MNHNS, CDR2 SASEGT. The V and J ends lost 1 base and 3 bases, in that order; junction bases with no gene match: 3. This CDR3 reads CASSEEAGNYNEQFF. The CDR3 nucleotides are TGTGCCAGCAGTGAAGAAGCGGGGAACTACAATGAGCAGTTCTTC.

J is TRBJ1-4 and V is TRBV6-5; 7 positions match TRBD1. CDR1 is MNHEY, CDR2 SVGAGI, per germline. The V and J ends lost 6 bases and 2 bases, in that order; junction bases with no gene match: 6. The CDR3 extends over 15 amino acids. CDR3 loop: CASRSPGGTNEKLFF. The CDR3 bases are TGTGCCAGCAGGTCCCCAGGGGGGACTAATGAAAAACTGTTTTTT.

This chain joins TRBV9 and TRBJ1-5; 7 nucleotides line up with TRBD1. The CDR3 is made up of 19 amino acids. The ends lost 3 bases at V and 1 base at J; junction bases unmatched: 16. Per the germline V gene, CDR1 is SGDLS and CDR2 is YYNGEE. CDR3 in amino acids: CASSGEVSDRLGSNQPQHF. As DNA, the CDR3 is TGTGCCAGCAGCGGCGAGGTCTCGGACAGGCTGGGAAGCAATCAGCCCCAGCATTTT. The variable domain in full, with the rest retrieved from reference TRBV9 and TRBJ1-5, is DSGVTQTPKHLITATGQRVTLRCSPRSGDLSVYWYQQSLDQGLQFLIQYYNGEERAKGNILERFSAQQFPDLHSELNLSSLELGDSALYFCASSGEVSDRLGSNQPQHFGDGTRLSIL.

This rearrangement joins TRBV28 to TRBJ2-3; D unresolved. From germline, CDR1 is MDHEN and CDR2 SYDVKM. The CDR3 sequence is 15 residues long. Trimming shortened V by 6 bases and J by 2 bases, and 15 bases separated the two germline ends. This CDR3 reads CASSLASHDTDTQYF. The CDR3 bases are TGTGCCAGCAGCTTAGCTAGTCATGACACAGATACGCAGTATTTT.

The chain combines TRBV6-4 with TRBJ2-3; 7 bases agree with TRBD2. Germline V CDR1 and CDR2: MRHNA, SNTAGT. This CDR3 spans 16 amino acids. J gave up 2 bases and V 0 bases, and 5 bases lay outside the gene matches. The CDR3 is CASSDSAGEATDTQYF. The CDR3 coding sequence is TGTGCCAGCAGTGACTCGGCGGGAGAGGCCACAGATACGCAGTATTTT.

The chain combines TRBV28 with TRBJ2-7, with 12 bases identical to TRBD2. The V segment lost 6 bases and the J segment 0 bases; nucleotides outside the gene matches: 6. Germline V gene lookup returns CDR1 MDHEN and CDR2 SYDVKM. This CDR3 is built from 16 residues. The CDR3 reads CASSDPTSGSSYEQYF. CDR3 DNA sequence: TGTGCCAGCAGCGACCCGACTAGCGGGAGCTCCTACGAGCAGTACTTC.

V and J are TRBV11-2 and TRBJ2-7; the match to TRBD1 covers 9 bases. The CDR3 is made up of 16 amino acids. In germline, CDR1 is SGHAT, CDR2 FQNNGV. The trim removed 1 base at V and 6 bases at J, leaving 10 bases unmatched. The CDR3, as DNA: TGTGCCAGCAGCTTAGGCCACGGACAGGGGTTTGGCGAGCAGTACTTC. Its protein product is CASSLGHGQGFGEQYF.

The rearrangement links TRBV7-2 to TRBJ2-3; 9 nucleotides match TRBD2. J lost 4 bases, V lost 1 base, and 3 bases had no gene match. The CDR3 is 15 residues long. Germline CDR1 reads SGHTA; CDR2 reads FQGNSA. The CDR3 sequence is CASSLVASGADTQYF. The CDR3 DNA reads TGTGCCAGCAGCTTAGTTGCTAGCGGGGCAGATACGCAGTATTTT. Full variable domain (remainder filled in from reference TRBV7-2 and TRBJ2-3): GAGVSQSPSNKVTEKGKDVELRCDPISGHTALYWYRQSLGQGLEFLIYFQGNSAPDKSGLPSDRFSAERTGGSVSTLTIQRTQQEDSAVYLCASSLVASGADTQYFGPGTRLTVL.

The chain couples TRBV9 to TRBJ2-1, with TRBD2 matching 11 bases. Looked up from germline, CDR1 is SGDLS and CDR2 is YYNGEE. Trimming removed 3 bases from V and 7 bases from J; junction bases left unmatched: 6. The CDR3 totals 15 residues. CDR3: CASSGSGRAGNEQFF. The CDR3 DNA reads TGTGCCAGCAGCGGTAGCGGGAGGGCCGGAAATGAGCAGTTCTTC.

J is TRBJ1-1 and V is TRBV30; TRBD1 might be the D (5 bases). Germline CDR1 GTSNPN, CDR2 SVGIG (reference sequence). Between the trimmed V and J ends, which lost 1 base and 4 bases, there was a span of 10 bases. This CDR3 is 13 amino acids long. In DNA, the CDR3 is TGTGCCTGGAGTGGGACACCCGGCACTGAAGCTTTCTTT. It encodes CAWSGTPGTEAFF.

CDR3 in DNA: TGTGCCAGCAGTTACGGGGCGTCCTACGAGCAGTACTTC. It yields the protein CASSYGASYEQYF. The rearrangement links TRBV6-6 to TRBJ2-7; the D gene is possibly TRBD1 (5 bases). V lost 2 bases, J lost 1 base, and 6 bases lay in between. The germline V gene encodes CDR1 MNHNY and CDR2 SVGAGI (reference sequence). The CDR3 totals 13 residues.

The V gene is TRBV28, the J gene TRBJ1-5; D is perhaps TRBD1 (5 bases). CDR1 MDHEN and CDR2 SYDVKM come from the germline V gene. The CDR3 covers 16 residues. V lost 1 base and J lost 2, with 12 bases in between. The CDR3 coding sequence is TGTGCCAGCAGTTTATCCCCAGGGATTGGCAATCAGCCCCAGCATTTT. It encodes CASSLSPGIGNQPQHF.

This chain joins TRBV27 and TRBJ2-4; the D gene is possibly TRBD1 (6 bases). CDR3 length: 17 residues. Looked up from germline, CDR1 is MNHEY and CDR2 is SMNVEV (reference sequence). V lost 4 bases and J lost 0, with 16 bases in between. The DNA of the CDR3 is TGTGCCAGCAGTTCCCGTAAGACAGGAGTAGCCAAAAACATTCAGTACTTC. Amino acids: CASSSRKTGVAKNIQYF.

The genes are TRBV13 and TRBJ2-1, with 13 bases aligning to TRBD2. The V segment lost 5 bases and the J segment 8 bases; nucleotides outside the gene matches: 6. Germline V gene sequence: CDR1 PRHDT, CDR2 FYEKMQ (reference sequence). CDR3 length equals 15 residues. The chain's CDR3 is CASSQTSGRVHEQFF. In DNA form, the CDR3 reads TGTGCCAGCAGCCAAACTAGCGGGAGGGTACATGAGCAGTTCTTC.

The chain is built from TRBV7-3 and TRBJ2-3; TRBD2 aligns across 14 bases. CDR3 length equals 14 residues. The germline V gene has CDR1 SGHTA and CDR2 FQGTGA. V shed 5 bases and J 8 bases; nucleotides not matched to a gene: 3. The CDR3 DNA follows: TGTGCCAGCAGCAAGGGACTAGCGGGAGCTACGCAGTATTTT. Its protein is CASSKGLAGATQYF.

The chain joins TRBV7-3 to TRBJ2-1; 11 nucleotides line up with TRBD2. The germline V gene encodes CDR1 SGHTA and CDR2 FQGTGA. This CDR3 region has 17 residues. The V segment lost 5 bases and the J segment 5 bases; nucleotides outside the gene matches: 11. CDR3 region: CASSTGTSGPGHNEQFF. CDR3 DNA: TGTGCCAGCAGCACCGGGACTAGCGGACCGGGACACAATGAGCAGTTCTTC. The full variable domain, rest sourced from reference TRBV7-3 and TRBJ2-1, is GAGVSQTPSNKVTEKGKYVELRCDPISGHTALYWYRQSLGQGPEFLIYFQGTGAADDSGLPNDRFFAVRPEGSVSTLKIQRTERGDSAVYLCASSTGTSGPGHNEQFFGPGTRLTVL.

This clone was picked up a small number of times. The rearrangement links TRBV3-1 (or the pseudogene TRBV3-2) to TRBJ1-5, with 9 bases fitting TRBD1. CDR1 is LGHDT and CDR2 is YNNKEL in the germline V gene (reference sequence). V lost 4 bases and J lost 4; bases outside the gene matches: 5. The CDR3 spans 15 residues. The CDR3 DNA follows: TGTGCCAGCAGCCCGGGACAGGGACTTAATCAGCCCCAGCATTTT. Protein: CASSPGQGLNQPQHF.

The table lists this clone with a few counts. The V and J genes are TRBV19 and TRBJ1-2; 8 bases match TRBD1. The V segment lost 5 bases and the J segment 5 bases; nucleotides outside the gene matches: 4. Germline values: CDR1 LNHDA, CDR2 SQIVND (reference sequence). This CDR3 is 13 amino acids long. The CDR3 DNA sequence: TGTGCCAGTAGTCCAAACAGGGGGTATGGCTACACCTTC. It is translated as CASSPNRGYGYTF.

This rearrangement joins TRBV4-2 to TRBJ1-2; D is unclear. Germline values: CDR1 LGHNA, CDR2 YNFKEQ. The CDR3 covers 16 residues. V lost 1 base and J 4 bases, leaving 16 bases between the germline ends. The CDR3 coding sequence is TGTGCCAGCAGCCAAGGGCGCTCCCTGGAGCGCTATGGCTACACCTTC. Translation gives CASSQGRSLERYGYTF.

This clone has a single count. The rearrangement joins TRBV7-9 to TRBJ2-1; 7 nucleotides match TRBD2. CDR1 SEHNR and CDR2 FQNEAQ come from the germline V gene (reference sequence). CDR3 length equals 17 residues. The V gene end was trimmed by 1 base and the J gene end by 13 bases; junction bases not matched to a gene: 19. Here the CDR3 DNA reads TGTGCCAGCAGCTTAGAGAGGGGAGCGGGAATAGCACTTTTCCAGTTCTTC. It is translated as CASSLERGAGIALFQFF.

The chain recombines TRBV24-1 with TRBJ1-2; D is unclear. Per the germline V gene, CDR1 is KGHDR and CDR2 is SFDVKD. This CDR3 comprises 14 residues. V lost 5 bases and J lost 0, with 9 bases in between. CDR3 residues: CATSAGGANYGYTF. DNA for the CDR3: TGTGCCACCAGTGCTGGCGGAGCTAACTATGGCTACACCTTC.

The gene calls are TRBV27 and TRBJ1-2; 9 nucleotides line up with TRBD1. CDR1 is MNHEY and CDR2 is SMNVEV in the germline V gene (reference sequence). V dropped 4 bases and J dropped 4; count of bases not matched to a gene: 1. The CDR3 has 13 amino acids. The CDR3 protein is CASSSTGGYGYTF. In DNA, the CDR3 is TGTGCCAGCAGTTCGACAGGGGGCTATGGCTACACCTTC.